This passage covers 16 T cell receptor beta chains from one sample sequenced in a study of vaccination effects on CD4 cells after COVID-19. For these receptors, no antigen is known. Sequenced by immunoSEQ multiplex PCR; TCRdb stores in-frame clones only, minus some. The sample has around 50,000 clones, 65% to 80% seen once. Following 10 days of culture, CD4+ T cells were isolated. Infection with SARS-CoV-2 occurred in the person between March and December 2020, and PCR confirmed it. Vaccination of participants consisted of two doses of either the BNT162b2 or mRNA-1273 vaccine. The sample was CD4+ T cells from PBMCs cultured without peptide, taken after COVID-19 vaccination. The receptors originated from a human donor who had a prior SARS-CoV-2 infection.

The rearrangement joins TRBV7-3 to TRBJ2-5; 10 bases agree with TRBD2. Germline V gives CDR1 SGHTA, CDR2 FQGTGA. CDR3 length: 14 amino acids. The ends lost 5 bases at V and 3 bases at J; junction bases unmatched: 3. CDR3 nucleotides: TGTGCCAGCAGCCCTAGCGGGGGAAAAGAGACCCAGTACTTC. Encoded protein: CASSPSGGKETQYF.

The rearrangement uses TRBV7-2 and TRBJ2-5; no clear D. The germline V gene has CDR1 SGHTA and CDR2 FQGNSA. Trimming shortened V by 5 bases and J by 5 bases, and 9 bases separated the two germline ends. The CDR3 sequence is 12 residues long. The CDR3 is CASSRTQETQYF. The CDR3 DNA is TGTGCCAGCAGCCGCACCCAGGAGACCCAGTACTTC.

This clone was counted once. The rearrangement links TRBV12-3 or TRBV12-4 to TRBJ1-2; TRBD1 matches at 8 bases. The CDR3 covers 13 residues. The V and J ends lost 2 bases and 8 bases, in that order; junction bases with no gene match: 4. The CDR3 sequence: CASSLSQGGGYTF. The DNA of the CDR3 is TGTGCCAGCAGTTTATCACAGGGGGGAGGCTACACCTTC.

Only a few counts were recorded for this clone. This chain uses TRBV6-5 with TRBJ1-1; maybe TRBD1 (6 bases). There are 15 residues in the CDR3. CDR1 is MNHEY and CDR2 is SVGAGI in the germline V gene. V dropped 7 bases and J dropped 1 base, with 16 bases sitting between them. CDR3 amino acids: CASNPLGGKNTEAFF. DNA of the CDR3: TGTGCCAGCAACCCCCTCGGGGGCAAGAACACTGAAGCTTTCTTT.

The chain carries TRBV27 and TRBJ1-2; maybe TRBD1 (5 bases). With 0 bases removed from V and 8 bases from J, the gap between germline ends came to 13 bases. The CDR3 is 14 residues long. Germline loops: CDR1 MNHEY, CDR2 SMNVEV (reference sequence). CDR3 nucleotides: TGTGCCAGCAGTTTATCGATCGGGGCTGGAGGCTACACCTTC. Translated: CASSLSIGAGGYTF.

This clone was seen a single time. The chain joins TRBV12-2 to TRBJ1-2; the table's D gene call, TRBD1, was not cross checked with the DNA. TRBV12-2 is an annotated pseudogene. This CDR3 comprises 15 residues. CDR3 loop: CASRFRKEGAYGYTF. DNA of the CDR3: TGTGCAAGTCGCTTCCGAAAGGAGGGGGCCTATGGCTACACCTTC.

This chain links TRBV9 with TRBJ1-1; tentatively, D is TRBD1 (5 bases). Trimming took 3 bases from V and 5 from J, leaving 20 bases between them. In germline, CDR1 is SGDLS, CDR2 YYNGEE. This CDR3 is built from 16 residues. The CDR3 sequence: CASSEPLTGVGTEAFF. Here the CDR3 DNA reads TGTGCCAGCAGCGAGCCCCTCACGGGGGTTGGAACTGAAGCTTTCTTT.

The chain combines TRBV6-2 or TRBV6-3 with TRBJ1-1, with unresolved D. Per the germline V gene, CDR1 is MNHEY and CDR2 is SVGEGT. V lost 5 bases to trimming and J lost 6 bases, with 10 bases between them. The CDR3 sequence is 12 residues long. The CDR3 sequence is CASSPRAPEAFF. For the CDR3, the DNA is TGTGCCAGCAGTCCCCGGGCCCCTGAAGCTTTCTTT.

The chain combines TRBV4-2 with TRBJ2-5, with TRBD2 matching 8 bases. The trim removed 2 bases at V and 4 bases at J, leaving 9 bases unmatched. The CDR3 is made up of 16 amino acids. CDR1 is LGHNA, CDR2 YNFKEQ, per germline. The CDR3 DNA reads TGTGCCAGCAGCCAAATGGCTAGCGGGTTTCCAGAGACCCAGTACTTC. Its protein product is CASSQMASGFPETQYF.

The gene calls are TRBV20-1 and TRBJ1-1, with D possibly being TRBD1 (5 bases). V shed 3 bases and J shed 0 bases, with 20 bases lying between them. CDR1 is DFQATT and CDR2 is SNEGSKA in the germline V gene (reference sequence). The CDR3 has 17 amino acids. The CDR3 DNA sequence: TGCAGTGCTAGTAGCGGGGCGGATTTCAGGTTGAACACTGAAGCTTTCTTT. This codes for CSASSGADFRLNTEAFF.

This clone was found a few times. The chain has TRBV18 and TRBJ2-2; 12 bases align to TRBD1. The trim removed 6 bases at V and 6 bases at J, leaving 8 bases unmatched. The CDR3 spans 16 residues. Germline assignment: CDR1 KGHSH and CDR2 LQKENI. The CDR3 nucleotides read TGTGCCAGCTCCCGACCGGGACAGGGGGCCTCCGGGGAGCTGTTTTTT. As protein: CASSRPGQGASGELFF.

This chain joins TRBV6-5 and TRBJ2-7, with 10 bases matching TRBD1. Germline CDR1 is MNHEY and CDR2 is SVGAGI. Losses at the gene ends were 0 bases for V and 5 bases for J; bases not matched to a gene: 4. The CDR3 consists of 15 residues. In nucleotides, the CDR3 is TGTGCCAGCAGTTACTCCGGGACAGGGGTGGACGAGCAGTACTTC. Amino acids: CASSYSGTGVDEQYF.

The chain employs TRBV7-2 and TRBJ2-5; D remains ambiguous. This CDR3 is built from 12 residues. Trimming cost V 1 base and J 9 bases, with 9 bases left between them. Germline V gives CDR1 SGHTA, CDR2 FQGNSA. The CDR3 sequence is CASSLVMRSQYF. The CDR3 DNA sequence: TGTGCCAGCAGCTTAGTTATGCGGTCCCAGTACTTC.

The chain couples TRBV27 to TRBJ1-4; D is unresolved. CDR3 length: 13 amino acids. Germline CDR1 MNHEY, CDR2 SMNVEV (reference sequence). The V end was cut by 4 bases, the J end by 8 bases, with 11 bases between. The CDR3 DNA reads TGTGCCAGCAGTTGGGAAGCGGGAGAAAAACTGTTTTTT. Translation gives CASSWEAGEKLFF.

This rearrangement joins TRBV7-3 to TRBJ1-1, with a weak D call TRBD1 (5 bases). Looked up from germline, CDR1 is SGHTA and CDR2 is FQGTGA. The CDR3 runs 14 residues. The V end was cut by 0 bases, the J end by 2 bases, with 7 bases between. Here the CDR3 DNA reads TGTGCCAGCAGCTTAACGGGGGGAAACACTGAAGCTTTCTTT. Translation: CASSLTGGNTEAFF.

The chain carries TRBV30 and TRBJ2-5; D is perhaps TRBD1 (5 bases). This CDR3 is built from 12 residues. V was clipped by 4 bases and J by 4 bases, with 10 bases between them. CDR1 and CDR2 from the germline V gene are GTSNPN and SVGIG (reference sequence). The CDR3 region is CAWNRFRETQYF. In DNA, the CDR3 is TGTGCCTGGAACAGGTTTCGAGAGACCCAGTACTTC. Supplemented by reference TRBV30 and TRBJ2-5, the full variable domain reads SQTIHQWPATLVQPVGSPLSLECTVEGTSNPNLYWYRQAAGRGLQLLFYSVGIGQISSEVPQNLSASRPQDRQFILSSKKLLLSDSGFYLCAWNRFRETQYFGPGTRLLVL.